The 23 T cell receptor beta chains given below trace back to one sample, sequenced in a study of siplizumab effects on memory and regulatory T cells. TCRdb's copy holds only in-frame clones and misses some; the assay was immunoSEQ multiplex PCR. The table includes more than 95,000 clones, approximately 94% detected once. Sequenced input: CD4+ T cells sorted from blood. Every receptor here comes from a human donor in good health.

The chain is built from TRBV14 and TRBJ2-3; TRBD1 or TRBD2 may be the D gene (5 bases each). Trimming took 3 bases from V and 2 from J, leaving 12 bases between them. The CDR3 runs 15 residues. Germline loops: CDR1 SGHDN, CDR2 FVKESK. The CDR3 loop reads CASSHDWGTTDTQYF. The CDR3 DNA sequence: TGTGCCAGCAGCCACGACTGGGGGACCACAGATACGCAGTATTTT.

This chain joins TRBV6-1 and TRBJ1-2, with TRBD1 matching over 8 bases. V dropped 2 bases and J dropped 8; count of bases not matched to a gene: 4. Germline V gives CDR1 MNHNS, CDR2 SASEGT. The CDR3 is made up of 13 amino acids. The CDR3 loop reads CASSESDRAGYTF. As DNA, the CDR3 is TGTGCCAGCAGTGAATCGGACAGGGCAGGCTACACCTTC.

V is TRBV7-6 and J is TRBJ2-3; 12 positions match TRBD2. There are 16 residues in the CDR3. Germline CDR1 SGHVS, CDR2 FNYEAQ. Trimming removed 1 base from V and 4 bases from J; junction bases left unmatched: 3. CDR3 amino acids: CASSLVLAGGADTQYF. CDR3 DNA: TGTGCCAGCAGCTTAGTGCTAGCGGGGGGGGCAGATACGCAGTATTTT.

This CDR3 reads CASSQSIRNSGNTIYF. For the CDR3, the DNA is TGCGCCAGCAGTCAATCAATCAGAAACTCTGGAAACACCATATATTTT. The gene calls are TRBV23-1 and TRBJ1-3; no reliable D call. TRBV23-1 is marked as an open reading frame, function uncertain. CDR3 size: 16 residues. Between the trimmed V and J ends, which lost 0 bases and 0 bases, there was a span of 9 bases.

The chain recombines TRBV18 with TRBJ1-1; D is uncertain. Per the germline V gene, CDR1 is KGHSH and CDR2 is LQKENI. The CDR3 runs to 14 residues. Trimming took 3 bases from V and 3 from J, leaving 11 bases between them. CDR3: CASSPYGRDTEAFF. For the CDR3, the DNA is TGTGCCAGCTCACCTTATGGACGGGACACTGAAGCTTTCTTT.

CDR3 amino acids: CASSRKLGSSGRDYEQYF. CDR3 in DNA: TGTGCCAGCAGCCGGAAGCTTGGGAGTAGCGGGAGGGACTACGAGCAGTACTTC. The chain carries TRBV4-2 and TRBJ2-7, with 11 bases matching TRBD2. From germline, CDR1 is LGHNA and CDR2 YNFKEQ. The CDR3 runs to 18 residues. V lost 4 bases, J lost 3 bases, and 14 bases stayed unmatched.

J is TRBJ2-7 and V is TRBV7-8; D is possibly TRBD2 (6 bases). V dropped 4 bases and J dropped 6 bases, with 19 bases sitting between them. This CDR3 spans 15 amino acids. Germline values: CDR1 SGHVS, CDR2 FQNEAQ. CDR3 DNA sequence: TGTGCCAGCAGCTCTCGGGACTCGTGGAGGGGCGAGCAGTACTTC. Protein product: CASSSRDSWRGEQYF.

This chain connects TRBV28 to TRBJ1-2; 7 nucleotides align to TRBD1. The length of the CDR3 is 15 residues. CDR1 MDHEN and CDR2 SYDVKM come from the germline V gene. Unmatched junction bases numbered 13, after V lost 6 bases and J lost 6 bases. DNA for the CDR3: TGTGCCAGCAGCAGCCCTTCAGGGGGGAGCCATGGCTACACCTTC. Translating it yields CASSSPSGGSHGYTF.

The chain carries TRBV30 and TRBJ1-2; tentatively, D is TRBD1 (5 bases). CDR1 is GTSNPN and CDR2 is SVGIG in the germline V gene (reference sequence). Trimming left V 0 bases short and J 7 bases short, with 21 bases between. The CDR3 length is 16 residues. The CDR3 sequence: CAWSVLGGTRRAGYTF. CDR3 DNA: TGTGCCTGGAGTGTTCTGGGCGGGACTCGAAGGGCTGGCTACACCTTC.

The chain couples TRBV6-1 to TRBJ2-3; TRBD2 matches 11 bases. The CDR3 covers 16 residues. Germline CDR1 and CDR2: MNHNS and SASEGT. With V trimmed by 0 bases and J by 3 bases, 2 bases remained unmatched. The chain's CDR3 is CASSEALAGGTDTQYF. The CDR3 DNA is TGTGCCAGCAGTGAAGCGCTAGCGGGGGGAACAGATACGCAGTATTTT.

The chain joins TRBV5-1 to TRBJ1-2, with 10 bases identical to TRBD1. Trimming took 4 bases from V and 2 from J; bases not matched to a gene: 5. Germline V gene sequence: CDR1 SGHRS, CDR2 YFSETQ. There are 15 residues in the CDR3. The DNA of the CDR3 is TGCGCCAGCAGCATCGGGACAGGGGAAAACTATGGCTACACCTTC. Protein product: CASSIGTGENYGYTF.

V usage is TRBV11-3 and J usage is TRBJ2-7; no reliable D call. The V gene lost 5 bases and the J gene lost 5 bases, with 10 bases spanning the gap. Germline loops: CDR1 SGHNT, CDR2 YENEEA. This CDR3 comprises 12 residues. CDR3 sequence (DNA): TGTGCCAGCAGCCCTCGCGCAGACGAGCAGTACTTC. It yields the protein CASSPRADEQYF.

The chain recombines TRBV4-1 with TRBJ1-5; weak D call: TRBD1 (6 bases). Trimming took 1 base from V and 3 from J, leaving 10 bases between them. In germline, CDR1 is MGHRA, CDR2 YSYEKL. This CDR3 comprises 15 residues. The CDR3: CASSQAGANNQPQHF. The CDR3 DNA follows: TGCGCCAGCAGCCAAGCGGGGGCTAACAATCAGCCCCAGCATTTT.

This chain joins TRBV7-2 and TRBJ1-1, with 7 bases matching TRBD1. After removal of 5 bases from V and 2 bases from J, the junction contained 11 bases not matched to a gene. The CDR3 totals 16 residues. The V gene's germline CDR1 is SGHTA and CDR2 FQGNSA. Written as DNA, the CDR3 is TGTGCCAGCAGCCCGGCATCCGGGACAGTTAACACTGAAGCTTTCTTT. Translating gives CASSPASGTVNTEAFF.

The chain has TRBV5-1 and TRBJ1-1; 9 bases line up with TRBD1. The junction had 13 bases not matched to a gene; V was cut back by 4 bases and J by 6 bases. Germline V gives CDR1 SGHRS, CDR2 YFSETQ. The CDR3 length is 16 residues. In DNA, the CDR3 is TGCGCCAGCAGCCCCCTGGACAGGGGAGGAAGCCCTGAAGCTTTCTTT. The encoded protein is CASSPLDRGGSPEAFF.

This chain links TRBV19 with TRBJ2-5, with 10 bases matching TRBD1. Trimming at V came to 7 bases and at J to 5 bases, leaving 13 bases not matched to a gene. Germline CDR1 is LNHDA and CDR2 is SQIVND (reference sequence). The CDR3 covers 16 residues. The CDR3 DNA follows: TGTGCCAGTACCCAAGGGGACAGGGGCTTCGGGGAGACCCAGTACTTC. Translation gives CASTQGDRGFGETQYF.

The V call is TRBV11-2, the J call TRBJ2-3, with a tentative D call TRBD2 (6 bases). Germline V lookup: CDR1 SGHAT, CDR2 FQNNGV. The V gene lost 5 bases and the J gene lost 3 bases, with 15 bases spanning the gap. The CDR3 contains 15 residues. The CDR3 sequence is CASSRAGFLTDTQYF. CDR3 in DNA: TGTGCCAGCAGCCGAGCGGGTTTTCTGACAGATACGCAGTATTTT.

The J gene is TRBJ1-1, the V gene TRBV7-9, with unresolved D. There are 14 residues in the CDR3. CDR1 SEHNR and CDR2 FQNEAQ come from the germline V gene (reference sequence). Trimming took off 0 bases at V and 1 base at J, with 6 bases between the two ends. CDR3 coding DNA: TGTGCCAGCAGCTTAGCCTTGACGAACACTGAAGCTTTCTTT. This sequence encodes CASSLALTNTEAFF.

V is TRBV30 and J is TRBJ2-3, with a possible D match to TRBD1 (5 bases). The CDR3 totals 17 residues. The V gene's germline CDR1 is GTSNPN and CDR2 SVGIG (reference sequence). V was trimmed by 2 bases and J by 0 bases, leaving 18 bases between them. Here the CDR3 reads CAWSLRQTLLSTDTQYF. The CDR3 coding sequence is TGTGCCTGGAGTTTACGACAGACGTTACTGAGCACAGATACGCAGTATTTT.

This clone was picked up one time. The chain combines TRBV4-2 with TRBJ2-3; D is uncertain. Trimming stripped 0 bases from V and 0 bases from J, with 13 bases between. Germline V gene lookup returns CDR1 LGHNA and CDR2 YNFKEQ. The CDR3 length is 17 residues. CDR3 protein: CASSQDLAKTSTDTQYF. As DNA, the CDR3 is TGTGCCAGCAGCCAAGATTTGGCTAAAACTAGCACAGATACGCAGTATTTT.

The chain joins TRBV6-6 to TRBJ1-2; possibly TRBD1 for D (5 bases). Germline CDR1 and CDR2: MNHNY and SVGAGI (reference sequence). The V end lost 2 bases, the J end lost 2 bases, and 9 bases lay between the germline ends. CDR3 length equals 14 residues. The CDR3 spells CASSYGTVNYGYTF. The CDR3 DNA sequence: TGTGCCAGCAGTTACGGGACGGTAAACTATGGCTACACCTTC.

The chain carries TRBV19 and TRBJ1-2; tentative D call: TRBD1 (6 bases). Germline CDR1 LNHDA, CDR2 SQIVND (reference sequence). The CDR3 is made up of 16 amino acids. With 2 bases removed from V and 0 bases from J, the gap between germline ends came to 13 bases. The CDR3 reads CASSISPRQANYGYTF. Here the CDR3 DNA reads TGTGCCAGTAGTATATCTCCGAGACAGGCTAACTATGGCTACACCTTC. Variable domain in full (rest from reference TRBV19 and TRBJ1-2): DGGITQSPKYLFRKEGQNVTLSCEQNLNHDAMYWYRQDPGQGLRLIYYSQIVNDFQKGDIAEGYSVSREKKESFPLTVTSAQKNPTAFYLCASSISPRQANYGYTFGSGTRLTVV.

The chain recombines TRBV11-3 with TRBJ1-1, with TRBD1 identical over 10 bases. V lost 5 bases and J lost 5; bases outside the gene matches: 5. CDR1 SGHNT and CDR2 YENEEA come from the germline V gene. The CDR3 sequence is 14 residues long. The CDR3 is CASSAGQGGTEAFF. CDR3 coding DNA: TGTGCCAGCAGCGCCGGACAGGGGGGGACTGAAGCTTTCTTT. The full variable domain, in which reference TRBV11-3 and TRBJ1-1 provide the parts outside the CDR3, is EAGVVQSPRYKIIEKKQPVAFWCNPISGHNTLYWYLQNLGQGPELLIRYENEEAVDDSQLPKDRFSAERLKGVDSTLKIQPAELGDSAVYLCASSAGQGGTEAFFGQGTRLTVV.